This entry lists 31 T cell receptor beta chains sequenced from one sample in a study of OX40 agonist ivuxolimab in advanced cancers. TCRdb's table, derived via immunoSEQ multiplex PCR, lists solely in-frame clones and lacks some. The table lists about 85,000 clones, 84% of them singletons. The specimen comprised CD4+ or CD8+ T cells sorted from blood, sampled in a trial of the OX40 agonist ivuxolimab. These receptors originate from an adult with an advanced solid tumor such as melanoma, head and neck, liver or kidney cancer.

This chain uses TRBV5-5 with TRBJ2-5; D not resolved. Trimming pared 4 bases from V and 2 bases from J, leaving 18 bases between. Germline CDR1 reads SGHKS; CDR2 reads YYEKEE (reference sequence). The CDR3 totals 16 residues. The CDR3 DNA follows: TGTGCCAGCAGCCGGTTAAACTATGACGGTCAAGAGACCCAGTACTTC. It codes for CASSRLNYDGQETQYF.

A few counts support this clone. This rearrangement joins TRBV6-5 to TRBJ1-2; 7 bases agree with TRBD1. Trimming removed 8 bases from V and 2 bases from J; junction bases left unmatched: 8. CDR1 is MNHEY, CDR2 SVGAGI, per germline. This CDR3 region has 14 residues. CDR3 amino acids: CASGRGQRNYGYTF. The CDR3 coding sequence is TGTGCCAGCGGGAGGGGACAGCGCAACTATGGCTACACCTTC.

The CDR3 region has the DNA TGTGCCAGCACGACAGGGGCTTTGGCCTCTGGAAACACCATATATTTT. It codes for CASTTGALASGNTIYF. The V call is TRBV2, the J call TRBJ1-3; 8 bases line up with TRBD1. With V trimmed by 7 bases and J by 0 bases, 8 bases remained unmatched. Germline CDR1 and CDR2: SNHLY and FYNNEI. The CDR3 loop spans 16 amino acids.

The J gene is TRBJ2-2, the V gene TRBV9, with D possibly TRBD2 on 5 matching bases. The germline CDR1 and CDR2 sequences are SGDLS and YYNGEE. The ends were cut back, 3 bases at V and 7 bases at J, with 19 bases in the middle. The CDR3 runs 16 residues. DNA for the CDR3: TGTGCCAGCAGCGACCCCCGTGATTCGGGATTCGGGGAGCTGTTTTTT. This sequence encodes CASSDPRDSGFGELFF.

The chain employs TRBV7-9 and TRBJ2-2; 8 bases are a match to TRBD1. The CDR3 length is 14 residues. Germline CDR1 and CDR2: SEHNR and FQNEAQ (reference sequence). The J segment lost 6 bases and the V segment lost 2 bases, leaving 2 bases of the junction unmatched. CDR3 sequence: CASSLSQGAGELFF. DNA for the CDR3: TGTGCCAGCAGCTTATCACAGGGGGCCGGGGAGCTGTTTTTT.

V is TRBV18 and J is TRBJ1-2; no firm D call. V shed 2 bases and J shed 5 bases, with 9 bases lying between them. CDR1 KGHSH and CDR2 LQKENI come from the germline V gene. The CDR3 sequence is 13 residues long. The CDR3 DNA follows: TGTGCCAGCTCACCAGCTGCCGGGTATGGCTACACCTTC. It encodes CASSPAAGYGYTF.

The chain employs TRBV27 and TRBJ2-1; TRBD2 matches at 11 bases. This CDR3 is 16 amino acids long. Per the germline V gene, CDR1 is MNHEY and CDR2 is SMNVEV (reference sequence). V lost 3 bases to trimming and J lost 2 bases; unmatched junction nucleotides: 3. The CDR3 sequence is CASSLVAGGPYNEQFF. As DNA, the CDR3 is TGTGCCAGCAGTTTGGTAGCGGGGGGGCCCTACAATGAGCAGTTCTTC.

The CDR3 nucleotides are TGTGCAAGTCGCCGTCCGGGGGCCCTGGAAGAGACCCAGTACTTC. This sequence encodes CASRRPGALEETQYF. The genes are TRBV12-2 and TRBJ2-5. TRBV12-2 is classified as a pseudogene. This CDR3 contains 15 residues.

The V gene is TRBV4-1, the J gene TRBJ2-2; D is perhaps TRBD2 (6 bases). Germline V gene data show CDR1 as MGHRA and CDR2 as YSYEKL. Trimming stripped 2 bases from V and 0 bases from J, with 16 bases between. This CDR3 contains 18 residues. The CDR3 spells CASSQWSRTTPNTGELFF. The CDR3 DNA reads TGCGCCAGCAGCCAATGGTCGAGGACTACGCCGAACACCGGGGAGCTGTTTTTT.

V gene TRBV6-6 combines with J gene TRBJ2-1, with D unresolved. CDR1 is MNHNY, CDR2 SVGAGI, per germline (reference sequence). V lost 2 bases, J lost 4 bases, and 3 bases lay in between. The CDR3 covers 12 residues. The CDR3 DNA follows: TGTGCCAGCAGTTACGGATACAATGAGCAGTTCTTC. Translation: CASSYGYNEQFF.

The DNA of the CDR3 is TGTGCCAGCAGCTTCTCCAATGAGCAGTTCTTC. Protein product: CASSFSNEQFF. The chain is built from TRBV11-2 and TRBJ2-1; D unclear. The CDR3 covers 11 residues. With 3 bases removed from V and 6 bases from J, the gap between germline ends came to 3 bases. CDR1 is SGHAT and CDR2 is FQNNGV in the germline V gene.

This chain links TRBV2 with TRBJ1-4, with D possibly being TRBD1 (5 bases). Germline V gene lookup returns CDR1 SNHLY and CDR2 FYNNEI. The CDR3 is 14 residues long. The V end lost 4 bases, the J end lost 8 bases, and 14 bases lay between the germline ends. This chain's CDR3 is CASSGQIEREKLFF. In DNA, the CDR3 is TGTGCCAGCAGTGGACAGATTGAAAGGGAAAAACTGTTTTTT.

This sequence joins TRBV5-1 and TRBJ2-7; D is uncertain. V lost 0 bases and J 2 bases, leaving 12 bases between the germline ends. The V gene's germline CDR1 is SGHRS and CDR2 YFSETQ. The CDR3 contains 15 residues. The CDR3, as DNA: TGCGCCAGCAGCTTGGCCAGGATCGACCCCTACGAGCAGTACTTC. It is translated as CASSLARIDPYEQYF. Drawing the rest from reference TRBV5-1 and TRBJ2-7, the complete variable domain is KAGVTQTPRYLIKTRGQQVTLSCSPISGHRSVSWYQQTPGQGLQFLFEYFSETQRNKGNFPGRFSGRQFSNSRSEMNVSTLELGDSALYLCASSLARIDPYEQYFGPGTRLTVT.

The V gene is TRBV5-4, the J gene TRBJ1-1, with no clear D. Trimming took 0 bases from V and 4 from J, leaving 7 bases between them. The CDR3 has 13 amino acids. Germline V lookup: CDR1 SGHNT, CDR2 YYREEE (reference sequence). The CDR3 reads CASSLGGPTEAFF. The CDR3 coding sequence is TGTGCCAGCAGCTTGGGAGGGCCCACTGAAGCTTTCTTT. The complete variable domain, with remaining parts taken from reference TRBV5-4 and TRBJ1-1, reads ETGVTQSPTHLIKTRGQQVTLRCSSQSGHNTVSWYQQALGQGPQFIFQYYREEENGRGNFPPRFSGLQFPNYSSELNVNALELDDSALYLCASSLGGPTEAFFGQGTRLTVV.

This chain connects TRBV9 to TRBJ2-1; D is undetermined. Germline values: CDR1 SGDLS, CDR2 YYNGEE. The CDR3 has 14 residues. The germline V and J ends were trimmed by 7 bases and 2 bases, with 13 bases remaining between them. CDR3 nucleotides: TGTGCCAGCGTTCCCTCTCTAACCTACAATGAGCAGTTCTTC. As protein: CASVPSLTYNEQFF.

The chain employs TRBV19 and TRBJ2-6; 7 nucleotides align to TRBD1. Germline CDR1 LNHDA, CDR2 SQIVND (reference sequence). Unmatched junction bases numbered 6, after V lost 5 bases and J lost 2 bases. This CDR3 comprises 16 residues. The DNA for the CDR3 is TGTGCCAGTAGTGTGGGACAGCTGGCTGGGGCCAACGTCCTGACTTTC. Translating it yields CASSVGQLAGANVLTF. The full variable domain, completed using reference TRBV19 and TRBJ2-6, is DGGITQSPKYLFRKEGQNVTLSCEQNLNHDAMYWYRQDPGQGLRLIYYSQIVNDFQKGDIAEGYSVSREKKESFPLTVTSAQKNPTAFYLCASSVGQLAGANVLTFGAGSRLTVL.

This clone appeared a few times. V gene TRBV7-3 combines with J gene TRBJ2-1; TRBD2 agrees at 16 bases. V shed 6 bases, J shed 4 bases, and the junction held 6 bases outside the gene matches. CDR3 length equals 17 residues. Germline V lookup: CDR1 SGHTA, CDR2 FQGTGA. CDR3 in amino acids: CASSGTSGRARYNEQFF. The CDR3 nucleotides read TGTGCCAGCAGTGGGACTAGCGGGAGGGCCCGGTACAATGAGCAGTTCTTC.

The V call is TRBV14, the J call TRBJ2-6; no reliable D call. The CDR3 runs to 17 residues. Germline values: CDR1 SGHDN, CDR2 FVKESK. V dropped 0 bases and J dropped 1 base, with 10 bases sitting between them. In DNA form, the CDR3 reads TGTGCCAGCAGCCAAGAAAGTCCCGGGTCTGGGGCCAACGTCCTGACTTTC. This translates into CASSQESPGSGANVLTF.

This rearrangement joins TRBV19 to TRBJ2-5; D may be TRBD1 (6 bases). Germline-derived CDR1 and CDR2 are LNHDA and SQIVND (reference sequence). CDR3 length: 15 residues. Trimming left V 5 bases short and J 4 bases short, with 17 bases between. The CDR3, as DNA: TGTGCCAGTAGTTACCGGGACACCCTAGGAGAGACCCAGTACTTC. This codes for CASSYRDTLGETQYF.

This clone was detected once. The CDR3 spells CASSHMGPGRMNTGELFF. DNA for the CDR3: TGTGCCAGCAGCCACATGGGACCGGGACGGATGAACACCGGGGAGCTGTTTTTT. This chain connects TRBV7-8 to TRBJ2-2, with D possibly called TRBD1 or TRBD2 (5 bases each). Germline CDR1 is SGHVS and CDR2 is FQNEAQ. The CDR3 contains 18 residues. V was clipped by 5 bases and J by 1 base, with 20 bases between them.

CDR3 sequence: CASTGSGNQPQHF. The DNA for the CDR3 is TGTGCCAGCACAGGGAGCGGCAATCAGCCCCAGCATTTT. This sequence joins TRBV28 and TRBJ1-5; D possibly corresponds to TRBD1 (5 bases). The CDR3 sequence is 13 residues long. Trimming cost V 7 bases and J 2 bases, with 9 bases left between them. CDR1 is MDHEN and CDR2 is SYDVKM in the germline V gene.

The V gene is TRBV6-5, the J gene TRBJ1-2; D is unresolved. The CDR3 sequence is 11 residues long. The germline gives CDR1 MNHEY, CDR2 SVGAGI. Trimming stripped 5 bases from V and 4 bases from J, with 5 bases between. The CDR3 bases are TGTGCCAGCAGTCCCGGCTATGGCTACACCTTC. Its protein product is CASSPGYGYTF.

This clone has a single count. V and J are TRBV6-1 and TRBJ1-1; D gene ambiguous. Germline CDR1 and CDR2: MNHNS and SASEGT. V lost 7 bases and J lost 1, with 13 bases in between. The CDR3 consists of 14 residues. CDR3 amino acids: CASNHGRANTEAFF. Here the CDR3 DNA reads TGTGCCAGCAATCATGGCAGAGCGAACACTGAAGCTTTCTTT.

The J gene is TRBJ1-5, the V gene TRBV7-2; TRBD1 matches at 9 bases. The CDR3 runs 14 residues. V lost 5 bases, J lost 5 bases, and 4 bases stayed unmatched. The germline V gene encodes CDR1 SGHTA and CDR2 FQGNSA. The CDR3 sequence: CASSRTGGDQPQHF. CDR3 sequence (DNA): TGTGCCAGCAGCCGAACAGGGGGCGATCAGCCCCAGCATTTT.

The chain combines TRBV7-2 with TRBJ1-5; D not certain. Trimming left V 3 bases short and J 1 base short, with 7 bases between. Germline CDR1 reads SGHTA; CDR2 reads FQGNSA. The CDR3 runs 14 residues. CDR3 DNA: TGTGCCAGCAGCTTTGGTCCGAGCAATCAGCCCCAGCATTTT. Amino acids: CASSFGPSNQPQHF.

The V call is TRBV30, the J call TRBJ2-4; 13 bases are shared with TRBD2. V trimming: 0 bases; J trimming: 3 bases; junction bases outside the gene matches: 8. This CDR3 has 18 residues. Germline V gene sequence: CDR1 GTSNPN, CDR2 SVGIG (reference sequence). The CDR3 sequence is CAWSVGLAGTGDKNIQYF. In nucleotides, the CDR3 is TGTGCCTGGAGTGTGGGACTAGCGGGGACCGGAGACAAAAACATTCAGTACTTC.

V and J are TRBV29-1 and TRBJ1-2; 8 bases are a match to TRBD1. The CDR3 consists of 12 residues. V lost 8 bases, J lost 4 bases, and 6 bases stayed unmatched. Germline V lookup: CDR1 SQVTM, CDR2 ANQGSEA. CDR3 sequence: CSLWTGRYGYTF. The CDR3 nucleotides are TGCAGCTTATGGACAGGGCGCTATGGCTACACCTTC.

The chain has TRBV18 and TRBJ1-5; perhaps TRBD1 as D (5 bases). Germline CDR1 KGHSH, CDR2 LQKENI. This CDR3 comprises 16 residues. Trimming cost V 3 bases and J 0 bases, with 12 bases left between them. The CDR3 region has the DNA TGTGCCAGCTCACCTTCGGGGCCACTTAGCAATCAGCCCCAGCATTTT. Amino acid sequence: CASSPSGPLSNQPQHF.

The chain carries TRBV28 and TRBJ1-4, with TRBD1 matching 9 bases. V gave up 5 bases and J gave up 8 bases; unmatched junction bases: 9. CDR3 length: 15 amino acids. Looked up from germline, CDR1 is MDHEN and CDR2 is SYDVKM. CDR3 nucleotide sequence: TGTGCCAGCAGTGGGGGGGACAGGGTAGGGGAAAAACTGTTTTTT. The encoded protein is CASSGGDRVGEKLFF. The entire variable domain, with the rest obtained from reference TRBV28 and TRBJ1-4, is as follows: DVKVTQSSRYLVKRTGEKVFLECVQDMDHENMFWYRQDPGLGLRLIYFSYDVKMKEKGDIPEGYSVSREKKERFSLILESASTNQTSMYLCASSGGDRVGEKLFFGSGTQLSVL.

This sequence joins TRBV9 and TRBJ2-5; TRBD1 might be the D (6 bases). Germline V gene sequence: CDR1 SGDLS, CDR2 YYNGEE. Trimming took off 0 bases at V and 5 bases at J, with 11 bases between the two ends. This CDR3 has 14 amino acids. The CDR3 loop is CASSVVGGRETQYF. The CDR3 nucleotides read TGTGCCAGCAGCGTAGTAGGGGGTCGGGAGACCCAGTACTTC.

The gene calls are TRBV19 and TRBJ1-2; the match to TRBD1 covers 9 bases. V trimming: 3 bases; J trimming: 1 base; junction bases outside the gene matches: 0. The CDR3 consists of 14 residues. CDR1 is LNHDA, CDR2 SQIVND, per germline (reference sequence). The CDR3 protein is CASSMGQGNYGYTF. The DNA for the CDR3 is TGTGCCAGTAGTATGGGACAGGGTAACTATGGCTACACCTTC.